This T cell receptor beta chain came from a study of blood T cell repertoires in COVID-19. Study at large: Acute-phase and convalescent COVID-19 samples originated in the United States, Italy and Spain.

V shed 6 bases and J 6 bases; nucleotides not matched to a gene: 8. Germline CDR1 LGHDT, CDR2 YNNKEL (reference sequence). The CDR3 is 13 residues long. This clone was seen more than once but under ten times. In the original analysis: Amplification of reference gene primers was used by the study to estimate nucleated cell counts. Clones were read by immunoSEQ multiplex PCR, and TCRdb kept only the in-frame ones, dropping some. V, J and clone size derive from that table, while D and trimming were established from the DNA sequence. Here the sample spans some 220,000 clones, approximately 81% being singletons.

This clonotype originated in a man aged 45-65 years who had recovered from COVID-19. Input material: peripheral blood. The genes are TRBV3-1 (or the pseudogene TRBV3-2) and TRBJ2-7; TRBD1 agrees at 7 bases. The CDR3 loop is CASSLRQGGEQYF. The CDR3 DNA sequence: TGTGCCAGCAGTCTAAGACAGGGCGGCGAGCAGTACTTC.